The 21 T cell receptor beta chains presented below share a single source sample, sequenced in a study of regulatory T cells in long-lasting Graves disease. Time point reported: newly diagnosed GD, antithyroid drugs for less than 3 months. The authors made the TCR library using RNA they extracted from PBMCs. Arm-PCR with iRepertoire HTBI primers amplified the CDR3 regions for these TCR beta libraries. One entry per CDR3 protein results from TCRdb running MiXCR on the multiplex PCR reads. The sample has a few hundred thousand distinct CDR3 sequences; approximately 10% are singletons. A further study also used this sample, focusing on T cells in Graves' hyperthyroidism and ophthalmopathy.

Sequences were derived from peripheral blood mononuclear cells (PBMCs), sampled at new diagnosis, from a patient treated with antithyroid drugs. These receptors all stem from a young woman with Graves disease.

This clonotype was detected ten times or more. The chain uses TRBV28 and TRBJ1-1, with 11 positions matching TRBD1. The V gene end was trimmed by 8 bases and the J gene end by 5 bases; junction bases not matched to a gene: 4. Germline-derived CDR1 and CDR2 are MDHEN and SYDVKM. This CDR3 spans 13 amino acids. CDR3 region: CASWDRGTTEAFF. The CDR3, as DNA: TGTGCCAGCTGGGACAGGGGGACTACTGAAGCTTTCTTT.

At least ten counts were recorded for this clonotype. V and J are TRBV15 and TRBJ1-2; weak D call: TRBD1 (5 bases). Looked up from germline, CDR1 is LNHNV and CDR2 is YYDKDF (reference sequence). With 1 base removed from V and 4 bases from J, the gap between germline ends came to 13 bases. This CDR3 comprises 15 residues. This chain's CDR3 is CATSRVPLRGYGYTF. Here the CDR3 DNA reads TGTGCCACCAGCAGAGTCCCTCTAAGGGGCTATGGCTACACCTTC. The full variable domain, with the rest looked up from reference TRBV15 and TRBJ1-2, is DAMVIQNPRYQVTQFGKPVTLSCSQTLNHNVMYWYQQKSSQAPKLLFHYYDKDFNNEADTPDNFQSRRPNTSFCFLDIRSPGLGDTAMYLCATSRVPLRGYGYTFGSGTRLTVV.

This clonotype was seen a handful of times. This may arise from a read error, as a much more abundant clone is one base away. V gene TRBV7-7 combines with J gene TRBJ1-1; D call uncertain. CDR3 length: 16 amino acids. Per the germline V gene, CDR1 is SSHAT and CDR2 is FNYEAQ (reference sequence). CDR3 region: CASSPYPWRGPTEALF. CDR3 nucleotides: TGTGCTAGCAGCCCCTACCCTTGGAGAGGGCCTACTGAAGCTCTCTTT.

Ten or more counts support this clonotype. The CDR3 DNA is TGTGCCAGCAGCCCAAGGGGTTGGGAAAACTATGGCTACACCTTC. Its translation: CASSPRGWENYGYTF. This chain connects TRBV7-2 to TRBJ1-2; D is perhaps TRBD1 (5 bases). V was clipped by 5 bases and J by 2 bases, with 15 bases between them. Germline V gene sequence: CDR1 SGHTA, CDR2 FQGNSA. This CDR3 comprises 15 residues.

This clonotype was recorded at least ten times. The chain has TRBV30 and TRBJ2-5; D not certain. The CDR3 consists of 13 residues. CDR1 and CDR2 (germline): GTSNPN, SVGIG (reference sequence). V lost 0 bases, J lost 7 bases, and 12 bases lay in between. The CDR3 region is CAWSVDRSGTQYF. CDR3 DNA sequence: TGTGCCTGGAGTGTAGACCGATCGGGGACCCAGTACTTC.

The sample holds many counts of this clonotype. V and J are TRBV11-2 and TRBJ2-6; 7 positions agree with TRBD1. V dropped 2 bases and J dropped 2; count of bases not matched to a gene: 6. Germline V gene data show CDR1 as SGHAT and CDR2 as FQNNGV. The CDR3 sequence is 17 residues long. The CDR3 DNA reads TGTGCCAGCAGCTTAAGACTTGGGACAGCTGGGGCCAACGTCCTGACTTTC. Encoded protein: CASSLRLGTAGANVLTF. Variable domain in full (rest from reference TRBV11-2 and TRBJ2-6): EAGVAQSPRYKIIEKRQSVAFWCNPISGHATLYWYQQILGQGPKLLIQFQNNGVVDDSQLPKDRFSAERLKGVDSTLKIQPAKLEDSAVYLCASSLRLGTAGANVLTFGAGSRLTVL.

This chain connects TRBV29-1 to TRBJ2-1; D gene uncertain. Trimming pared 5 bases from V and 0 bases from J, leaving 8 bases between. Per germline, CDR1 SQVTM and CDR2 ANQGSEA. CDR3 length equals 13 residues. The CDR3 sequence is CSVLTNSYNEQFF. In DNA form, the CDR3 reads TGCAGCGTTCTCACCAACTCCTACAATGAGCAGTTCTTC.

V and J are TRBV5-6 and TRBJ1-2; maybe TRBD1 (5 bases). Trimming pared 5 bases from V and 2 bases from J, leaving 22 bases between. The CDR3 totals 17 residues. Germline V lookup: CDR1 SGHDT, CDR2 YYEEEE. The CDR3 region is CASSFVAGTPGNYGYTF. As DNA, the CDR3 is TGTGCCAGCAGTTTTGTCGCAGGGACCCCCGGAAACTATGGCTACACCTTC.

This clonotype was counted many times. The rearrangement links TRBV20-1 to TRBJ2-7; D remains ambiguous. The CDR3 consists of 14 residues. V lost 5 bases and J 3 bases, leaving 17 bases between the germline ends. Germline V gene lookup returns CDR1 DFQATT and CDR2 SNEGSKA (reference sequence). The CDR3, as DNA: TGCAGTGCTCAAGTGGGTCGGCAGTACTACGAGCAGTACTTC. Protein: CSAQVGRQYYEQYF.

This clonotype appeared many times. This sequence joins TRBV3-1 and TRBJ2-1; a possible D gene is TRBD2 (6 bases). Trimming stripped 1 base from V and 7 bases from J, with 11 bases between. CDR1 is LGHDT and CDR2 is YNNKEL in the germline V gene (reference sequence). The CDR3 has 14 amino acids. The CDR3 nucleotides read TGTGCCAGCAGCCAAGGAACGGGAGTAAATGAGCAGTTCTTC. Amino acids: CASSQGTGVNEQFF.

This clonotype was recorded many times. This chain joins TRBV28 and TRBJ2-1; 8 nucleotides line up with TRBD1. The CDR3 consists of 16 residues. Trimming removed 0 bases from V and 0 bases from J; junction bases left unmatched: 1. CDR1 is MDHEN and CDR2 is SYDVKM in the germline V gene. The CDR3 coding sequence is TGTGCCAGCAGTTTATGGGGGACAGGCTCCTACAATGAGCAGTTCTTC. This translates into CASSLWGTGSYNEQFF.

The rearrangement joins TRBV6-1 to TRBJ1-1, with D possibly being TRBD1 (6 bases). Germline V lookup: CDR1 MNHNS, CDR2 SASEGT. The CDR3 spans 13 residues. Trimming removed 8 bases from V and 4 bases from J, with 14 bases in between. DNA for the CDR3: TGTGCCAGCGCGACGGGGGCAGGCACTGAAGCTTTCTTT. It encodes CASATGAGTEAFF.

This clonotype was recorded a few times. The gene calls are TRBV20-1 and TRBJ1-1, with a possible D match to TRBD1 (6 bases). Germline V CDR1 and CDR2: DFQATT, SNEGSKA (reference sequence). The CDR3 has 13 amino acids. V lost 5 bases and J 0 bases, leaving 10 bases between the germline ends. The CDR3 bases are TGCAGTGCTGAGGGGGGCCTGAACACTGAAGCTTTCTTT. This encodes CSAEGGLNTEAFF.

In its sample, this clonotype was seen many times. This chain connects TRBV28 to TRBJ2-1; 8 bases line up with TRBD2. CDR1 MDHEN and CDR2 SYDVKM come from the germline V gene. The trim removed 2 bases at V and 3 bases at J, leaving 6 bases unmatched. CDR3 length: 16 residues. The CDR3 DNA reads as TGTGCCAGCAGTTTAGAGAGCGGGAGTTTCTACAATGAGCAGTTCTTC. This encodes CASSLESGSFYNEQFF.

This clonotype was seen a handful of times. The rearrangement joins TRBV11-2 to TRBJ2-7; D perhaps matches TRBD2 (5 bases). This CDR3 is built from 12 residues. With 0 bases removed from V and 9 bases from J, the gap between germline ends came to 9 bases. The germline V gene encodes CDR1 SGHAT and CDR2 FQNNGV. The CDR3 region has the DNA TGTGCCAGCAGCTTAGAACGAGGAGGGCAGTACTTC. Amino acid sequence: CASSLERGGQYF.

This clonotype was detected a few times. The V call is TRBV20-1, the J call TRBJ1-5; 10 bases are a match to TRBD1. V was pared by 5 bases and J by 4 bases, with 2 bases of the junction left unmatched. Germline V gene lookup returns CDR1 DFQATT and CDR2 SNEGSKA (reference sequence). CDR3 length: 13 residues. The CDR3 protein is CSAGQGGNQPQHF. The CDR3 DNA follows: TGCAGTGCTGGACAGGGGGGAAATCAGCCCCAGCATTTT.

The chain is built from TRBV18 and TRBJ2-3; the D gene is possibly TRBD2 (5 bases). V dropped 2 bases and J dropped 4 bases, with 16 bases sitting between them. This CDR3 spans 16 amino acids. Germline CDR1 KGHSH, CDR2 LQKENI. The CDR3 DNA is TGTGCCAGCTCACCAAGAGATAGCGCCAGCCCAGATACGCAGTATTTT. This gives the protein CASSPRDSASPDTQYF.

In DNA, the CDR3 is TGTGCCAGCAGCTTTAGATCGGTATCGGATGGCTACACCTTC. It encodes CASSFRSVSDGYTF. The chain is built from TRBV11-2 and TRBJ1-2; the D is unclear. The CDR3 runs 14 residues. CDR1 is SGHAT and CDR2 is FQNNGV in the germline V gene. The V end was cut by 3 bases, the J end by 6 bases, with 14 bases between.

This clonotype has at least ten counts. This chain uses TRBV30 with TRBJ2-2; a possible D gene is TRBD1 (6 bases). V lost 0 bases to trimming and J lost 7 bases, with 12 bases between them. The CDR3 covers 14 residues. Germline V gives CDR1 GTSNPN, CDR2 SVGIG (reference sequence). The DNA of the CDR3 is TGTGCCTGGAGTGTAACAGGGTGGAACGGGGAGCTGTTTTTT. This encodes CAWSVTGWNGELFF.

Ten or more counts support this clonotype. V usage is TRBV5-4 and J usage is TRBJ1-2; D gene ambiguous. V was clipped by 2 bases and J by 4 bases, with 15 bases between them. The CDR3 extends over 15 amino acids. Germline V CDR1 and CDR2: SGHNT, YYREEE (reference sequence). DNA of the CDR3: TGTGCCAGCAGCTTTAGGTTCCGCCTGGGCTATGGCTACACCTTC. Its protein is CASSFRFRLGYGYTF.

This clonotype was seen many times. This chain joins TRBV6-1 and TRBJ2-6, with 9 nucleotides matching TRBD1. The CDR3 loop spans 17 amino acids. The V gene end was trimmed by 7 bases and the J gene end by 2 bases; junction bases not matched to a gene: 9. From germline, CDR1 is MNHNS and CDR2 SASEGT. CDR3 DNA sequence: TGTGCCAGCACCACCGGGACAGGGCGGACTGGGGCCAACGTCCTGACTTTC. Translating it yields CASTTGTGRTGANVLTF.